These 7 T cell receptor beta chains share one sample of origin, sequenced in a study of OX40 agonist ivuxolimab in advanced cancers. The data were produced by immunoSEQ multiplex PCR, yet TCRdb's version contains in-frame clones alone and is incomplete. The sample includes about 90,000 clones, about 90% of them seen just once. The starting material was CD4+ or CD8+ T cells sorted from blood, obtained in a trial of the OX40 agonist ivuxolimab. The source of these receptors is an adult with an advanced solid tumor such as melanoma, head and neck, liver or kidney cancer.

V is TRBV9 and J is TRBJ2-5; the match to TRBD2 covers 7 bases. The CDR3 has 14 amino acids. Germline loops: CDR1 SGDLS, CDR2 YYNGEE. Germline trimming cut 3 bases from V and 3 bases from J; bases unmatched to any gene: 5. The CDR3 DNA is TGTGCCAGCAGCGGCGGGGGTACAGAAGAGACCCAGTACTTC. This gives the protein CASSGGGTEETQYF.

This chain connects TRBV19 to TRBJ2-7; D is undetermined. The CDR3 runs to 14 residues. CDR1 and CDR2 (germline): LNHDA, SQIVND (reference sequence). V was pared by 6 bases and J by 4 bases, with 16 bases between. The CDR3 nucleotides are TGTGCCAGTAGCCCCCGGGTAGCTCTTTACGAGCAGTACTTC. This gives the protein CASSPRVALYEQYF.

With respect to this clone: An end of the junction differs from the germline gene, which may be a read error. The chain is built from TRBV7-7 and TRBJ2-5; D not certain. The CDR3 contains 15 residues. Germline-derived CDR1 and CDR2 are SSHAT and FNYEAQ (reference sequence). CDR3 coding DNA: TGTGCTAGCAGCTTAGGTCGTTATGGTGACGAGACCCAGTACTTC. Protein: CASSLGRYGDETQYF.

The chain has TRBV19 and TRBJ1-1; D is possibly TRBD1 (5 bases). The germline V gene has CDR1 LNHDA and CDR2 SQIVND (reference sequence). This CDR3 is built from 14 residues. V lost 7 bases to trimming and J lost 5 bases, with 17 bases between them. The CDR3, as DNA: TGTGCCAGTAACGAGGACATCTTCGGGACTGAAGCTTTCTTT. Its protein is CASNEDIFGTEAFF.

V usage is TRBV6-1 and J usage is TRBJ2-3; 7 nucleotides match TRBD2. CDR3 length: 14 residues. Trimming cost V 6 bases and J 4 bases; bases outside gene matches: 7. Per germline, CDR1 MNHNS and CDR2 SASEGT. CDR3 protein: CASSGLVQADTQYF. In nucleotides, the CDR3 is TGTGCCAGCAGCGGACTAGTTCAAGCAGATACGCAGTATTTT.

The chain links TRBV19 to TRBJ1-5; D gene unclear. The CDR3 sequence is 12 residues long. V lost 5 bases, J lost 9 bases, and 11 bases lay in between. From germline, CDR1 is LNHDA and CDR2 SQIVND (reference sequence). Here the CDR3 DNA reads TGTGCCAGTAGTTTTCCCCAAGGGCCCCAGCATTTT. Its protein product is CASSFPQGPQHF.

This chain joins TRBV5-1 and TRBJ2-7, with D tentatively TRBD1 (6 bases). Germline V lookup: CDR1 SGHRS, CDR2 YFSETQ. The V and J ends lost 4 bases and 3 bases respectively, with 14 bases between them. CDR3 length: 14 residues. The CDR3 region has the DNA TGCGCCAGCAGCGACCGGGACACCCACTACGAGCAGTACTTC. It is translated as CASSDRDTHYEQYF.